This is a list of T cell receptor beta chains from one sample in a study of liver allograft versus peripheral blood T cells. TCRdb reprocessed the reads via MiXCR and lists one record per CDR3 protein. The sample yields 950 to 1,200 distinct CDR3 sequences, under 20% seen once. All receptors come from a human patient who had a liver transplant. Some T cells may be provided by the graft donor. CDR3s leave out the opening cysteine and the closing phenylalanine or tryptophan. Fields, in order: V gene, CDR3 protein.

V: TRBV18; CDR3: ASSPSPRSGGELF
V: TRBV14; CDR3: ASSQLTSGSPYEQY
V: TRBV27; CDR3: ASSPNRGRADTEAF
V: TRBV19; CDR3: ASSISSQVWDTEAF
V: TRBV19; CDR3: ASSYRGANTEAF
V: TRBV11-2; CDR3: ASSSWSNTEAF
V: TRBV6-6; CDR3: ASSYEGSSYEQY
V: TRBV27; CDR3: ASSPQGAEFGYT
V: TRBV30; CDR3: AWILTGGITEAF
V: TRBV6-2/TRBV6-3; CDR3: ASRLLGVDTQY
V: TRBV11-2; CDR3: ASSLDSYEQY
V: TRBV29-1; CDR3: SVEWGFSGRADEQY
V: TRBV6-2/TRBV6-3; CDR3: ASSLLDNGYT
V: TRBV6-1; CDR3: ASSEGTGGVDGYT
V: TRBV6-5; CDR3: ASSSWETGTDTQY
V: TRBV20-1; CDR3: SARPDPHMGPTDTQY
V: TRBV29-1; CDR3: SVARGGEKLF
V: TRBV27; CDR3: ASRGGGTGNTIY
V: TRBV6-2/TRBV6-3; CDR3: ASSHKSEVQETQY
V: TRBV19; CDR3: ASGVKGTGVDTEAF
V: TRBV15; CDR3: ATSRDRGTGLTEAF
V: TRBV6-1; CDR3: ASSEVTGSYT
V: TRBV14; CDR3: ASRLGTGSTEAF
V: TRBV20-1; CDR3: SARDGEGLPLH
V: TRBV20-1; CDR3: SARDLQGQNTEAF
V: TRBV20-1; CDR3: SARLTGGGTEAF
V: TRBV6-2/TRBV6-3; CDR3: ASSYSSGGRETYEQY
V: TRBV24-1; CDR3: ATSDVRDPAYEQY
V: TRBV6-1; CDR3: ASKGWGSGANVLT
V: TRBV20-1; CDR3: SARDSWAPGNTIY
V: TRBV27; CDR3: ASSTRETLNTGELF
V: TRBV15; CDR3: VTSRYRFGDRSYEQY
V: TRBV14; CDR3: ASSQVNREYYNYGYT
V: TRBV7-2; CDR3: ASSRTTGEEVYGYT
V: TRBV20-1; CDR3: SARDLGTEQF
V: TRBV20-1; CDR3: SARDYLTGELF
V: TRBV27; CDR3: ASSLGTGGTEAF
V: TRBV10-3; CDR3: AISESPARDRVGSGNTIY
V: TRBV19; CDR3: ASSIASTAYGYT
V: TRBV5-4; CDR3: ASSRVVNSPLH
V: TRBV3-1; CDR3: ASSQEGGAPFSGNTIY
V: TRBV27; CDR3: ASSSQGVSYEQY
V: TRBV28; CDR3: ASSLIQMNTEAF
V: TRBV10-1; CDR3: ASSKRDTRRDTQY
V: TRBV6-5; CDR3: GSTGGTEAF
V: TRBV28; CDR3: ASSLPTGRYGYT
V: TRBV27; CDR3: ASGDRGRYNSPLH
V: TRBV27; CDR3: ASTLAGSREITGELF
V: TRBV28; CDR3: ASSGSGREGEQF
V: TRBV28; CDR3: ASGYGNTIY
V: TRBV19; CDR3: ASSLWEKLF
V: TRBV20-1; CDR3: SARDQVHMVTYGYT
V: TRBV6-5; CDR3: ASSYRFNTEAF
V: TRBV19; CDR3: ASSIGDRGYTEAF
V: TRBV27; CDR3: ASSLSRPGNPYNEQF
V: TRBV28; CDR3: ASSYSGYYGYT